What follows describes a single T cell receptor beta chain. This entry belongs to a study of T cell responses to AZD1222 COVID-19 vaccine. Germline loops: CDR1 MRHNA, CDR2 SNTAGT. Trimming took 6 bases from V and 5 from J; bases not matched to a gene: 3. The CDR3 spans 15 residues. Profiling relied on immunoSEQ multiplex PCR, and the TCRdb table lists in-frame clones only, not all of them. The table shows some 150,000 clones, with under 95% occurring only once. This clonotype originated in an adult in good health. Sequences were derived from peripheral blood, sampled on day 0 of MenACWY control vaccination. This chain links TRBV6-4 with TRBJ2-3, with 15 bases matching TRBD2. The CDR3 DNA is TGTGCCAGCAGCCGGACTAGCGGGAGGGGAGATACGCAGTATTTT. Translation gives CASSRTSGRGDTQYF.